Listed here are 26 T cell receptor beta chains from one sample, sequenced in a study of spatial heterogeneity in lung cancer. Findings of the study overall: Tracking of tumor mutation counts was seen in expanded intratumoral alpha and beta TCR counts.

No antigen has been assigned to these receptors. TCRdb re-analysed the 5' RACE reads in MiXCR, keeping a single row per CDR3 protein. The table lists some 7,000 distinct CDR3 sequences, approximately 14% of them singletons. Time point denoted: sample taken at primary tumor resection. Sample: lung tumor tissue, taken at surgery. All receptors come from a male donor with early-stage non-small cell lung cancer.

This clonotype was picked up many times. The size of this beta chain means little, since it is a stray read in a library made for alpha chains. This sequence joins TRBV12-3 or TRBV12-4 and TRBJ2-2; TRBD1 matches 7 bases. V gave up 6 bases and J gave up 4 bases; unmatched junction bases: 5. This CDR3 is built from 14 residues. The CDR3 DNA sequence: TGTGCCAGCAGGCGACAGGGTGGCACCGGGGAGCTGTTTTTT. The encoded protein is CASRRQGGTGELFF.

This clonotype has more than one count but fewer than ten. This beta chain lies outside the target of a library built for alpha chains; its clone size means little. The genes are TRBV3-1 and TRBJ2-7, with TRBD1 as a possible D gene (5 bases). This CDR3 spans 15 amino acids. From germline, CDR1 is LGHDT and CDR2 YNNKEL (reference sequence). The V end was cut by 4 bases, the J end by 7 bases, with 20 bases between. The CDR3 is CASSLGAGRAGEQYF. In DNA form, the CDR3 reads TGTGCCAGCAGCCTTGGGGCAGGGCGTGCTGGAGAGCAGTACTTC.

This clonotype turned up a few times. With the library built for alpha chains, this beta chain is off target and its frequency is not meaningful. This rearrangement joins TRBV9 to TRBJ2-1; 14 positions match TRBD2. Looked up from germline, CDR1 is SGDLS and CDR2 is YYNGEE. The CDR3 is made up of 17 amino acids. J lost 6 bases, V lost 4 bases, and 9 bases had no gene match. This chain's CDR3 is CASSRRIGTSGSNEQFF. In DNA form, the CDR3 reads TGTGCCAGCAGCCGGCGGATCGGGACTAGCGGGAGCAATGAGCAGTTCTTC.

This clonotype is labeled as medium-sized (0.01 to 0.1%). Because the library targeted alpha chains, this beta chain is an off-target read whose size means little. The chain uses TRBV12-3 or TRBV12-4 and TRBJ1-1, with no clear D. The V end was cut by 5 bases, the J end by 3 bases, with 10 bases between. The CDR3 covers 13 residues. CDR3 nucleotide sequence: TGTGCCAGCAGTAGGACGTGGGACACTGAAGCTTTCTTT. This sequence encodes CASSRTWDTEAFF.

This clonotype was seen ten or more times. Since the library was made to target alpha chains, this beta chain is a stray read and its abundance is not meaningful. The chain combines TRBV12-3 or TRBV12-4 with TRBJ1-2, with 8 bases aligning to TRBD1. The CDR3 loop spans 13 amino acids. V lost 3 bases to trimming and J lost 8 bases; unmatched junction nucleotides: 5. The chain's CDR3 is CASSFRGQGGYTF. As DNA, the CDR3 is TGTGCCAGCAGTTTTCGAGGACAGGGAGGCTACACCTTC.

In this sample, this clonotype is medium-sized (0.01 to 0.1%). Since it is a stray read in a library aimed at alpha chains, this beta chain has a size that is not meaningful. This chain uses TRBV5-4 with TRBJ1-2; D is undetermined. Germline V gene lookup returns CDR1 SGHNT and CDR2 YYREEE (reference sequence). V lost 0 bases and J 3 bases, leaving 12 bases between the germline ends. This CDR3 contains 15 residues. The CDR3 region has the DNA TGTGCCAGCAGCTTGGGTCTGTCAGGAGACTATGGCTACACCTTC. It encodes CASSLGLSGDYGYTF.

This clonotype was recorded many times. A library made for alpha chains picked up this beta chain off target, so its size means little. This chain links TRBV5-1 with TRBJ2-7; D possibly corresponds to TRBD1 (6 bases). Looked up from germline, CDR1 is SGHRS and CDR2 is YFSETQ. The CDR3 runs to 13 residues. V was cut by 3 bases and J by 2 bases, with 9 bases left in between. Here the CDR3 DNA reads TGCGCCAGCAGCTGGGACAAGGCCTACGAGCAGTACTTC. It specifies CASSWDKAYEQYF.

Ten or more counts support this clonotype. This beta chain lies outside the target of a library built for alpha chains; its clone size means little. The chain has TRBV30 and TRBJ1-5, with D tentatively TRBD1 (5 bases). The V gene lost 4 bases and the J gene lost 6 bases, with 13 bases spanning the gap. Germline loops: CDR1 GTSNPN, CDR2 SVGIG (reference sequence). This CDR3 comprises 13 residues. CDR3 in amino acids: CAWTGRGGQPQHF. The CDR3 nucleotides read TGTGCCTGGACCGGACGTGGGGGTCAGCCCCAGCATTTT.

As to this clonotype: Since the library was made to target alpha chains, this beta chain is a stray read and its abundance is not meaningful. The genes are TRBV28 and TRBJ2-7, with D perhaps TRBD1 (5 bases). From germline, CDR1 is MDHEN and CDR2 SYDVKM. This CDR3 contains 14 residues. V gave up 2 bases and J gave up 0 bases, with 8 bases separating them. The CDR3 DNA reads TGTGCCAGCAGTTTAACAGGCCCCTCCTACGAGCAGTACTTC. Its protein is CASSLTGPSYEQYF.

This clonotype occurred a few times. For a library built for alpha chains, this beta chain is a stray read; little rests on its size. V gene TRBV3-1 combines with J gene TRBJ1-1; D not certain. The V end lost 2 bases, the J end lost 3 bases, and 7 bases lay between the germline ends. The CDR3 runs to 13 residues. Germline CDR1 and CDR2: LGHDT and YNNKEL (reference sequence). CDR3 loop: CASSQSQDTEAFF. The CDR3 DNA sequence: TGTGCCAGCAGCCAATCCCAGGACACTGAAGCTTTCTTT.

This clonotype ranks as large. This beta chain was picked up by a library intended for alpha chains and is off target, so its count carries little meaning. The rearrangement uses TRBV20-1 and TRBJ1-1; the D is unclear. V lost 5 bases to trimming and J lost 7 bases, with 20 bases between them. The V gene's germline CDR1 is DFQATT and CDR2 SNEGSKA (reference sequence). The CDR3 extends over 14 amino acids. In nucleotides, the CDR3 is TGCAGTGCTGGAAAACCGGGAGGGCGGCTTGAAGCTTTCTTT. Protein product: CSAGKPGGRLEAFF.

In its sample, this clonotype ranks as medium-sized. A library prepared for alpha chains yielded this beta chain as an off-target read; its size is of little meaning. The DNA of the CDR3 is TGCAGCACCTCAAGAGGGACAGGGGGTACAGATACGCAGTATTTT. Its protein is CSTSRGTGGTDTQYF. The V and J genes are TRBV29-1 and TRBJ2-3, with 11 bases identical to TRBD1. The CDR3 consists of 15 residues. Germline assignment: CDR1 SQVTM and CDR2 ANQGSEA. Trimming cost V 8 bases and J 3 bases; bases outside gene matches: 10.

This clonotype was seen a few times. The library was designed around alpha chains, so this beta chain is a stray read whose abundance carries little weight. The chain uses TRBV7-2 and TRBJ1-2; 7 nucleotides match TRBD1. V lost 5 bases and J lost 1; bases outside the gene matches: 10. The CDR3 contains 16 residues. CDR1 SGHTA and CDR2 FQGNSA come from the germline V gene. The CDR3 region is CASSPQTGPSNYGYTF. In DNA form, the CDR3 reads TGTGCCAGCAGCCCTCAGACAGGGCCCAGTAACTATGGCTACACCTTC.

Details on this clonotype: Little can be read into the size of this beta chain, an off-target read in a library designed for alpha chains. The rearrangement uses TRBV20-1 and TRBJ2-3; a possible D gene is TRBD1 (5 bases). In germline, CDR1 is DFQATT, CDR2 SNEGSKA (reference sequence). The CDR3 runs to 16 residues. Trimming shortened V by 3 bases and J by 2 bases, and 18 bases separated the two germline ends. CDR3 DNA: TGCAGTGCTAGTTGGGCAGGGCAAGGGTTCACAGATACGCAGTATTTT. Protein sequence: CSASWAGQGFTDTQYF.

In this sample, this clonotype is medium-sized. This beta chain is a stray sequence in a library constructed for alpha chains; its clone size is not meaningful. The rearrangement links TRBV7-9 to TRBJ1-1; a possible D gene is TRBD1 (5 bases). The germline V gene has CDR1 SEHNR and CDR2 FQNEAQ (reference sequence). The CDR3 length is 14 residues. V was shortened by 5 bases and J by 0 bases, with 10 bases between the two germline ends. The CDR3 coding sequence is TGTGCCAGCAGCCTAGGGACGGTGAACACTGAAGCTTTCTTT. Translating gives CASSLGTVNTEAFF.

The sample holds a few counts of this clonotype. Found in a library prepared for alpha chains, this beta chain is an off-target read, and its abundance has little meaning. The V and J genes are TRBV20-1 and TRBJ2-1; 7 nucleotides align to TRBD2. Germline V gene lookup returns CDR1 DFQATT and CDR2 SNEGSKA (reference sequence). J gave up 7 bases and V 4 bases, and 7 bases lay outside the gene matches. The CDR3 covers 13 residues. The chain's CDR3 is CSATSTSVNEQFF. CDR3 nucleotides: TGCAGTGCTACTTCCACTAGCGTAAATGAGCAGTTCTTC.

The table lists this clonotype with many counts. This beta chain came through as a stray read in a library set up for alpha chains, and its size says little. The J gene is TRBJ2-3, the V gene TRBV4-1; D is unresolved. The ends were cut back, 0 bases at V and 5 bases at J, with 12 bases in the middle. CDR1 is MGHRA and CDR2 is YSYEKL in the germline V gene. The CDR3 runs 15 residues. The DNA of the CDR3 is TGCGCCAGCAGCCAAGATCGTGAGTTGGTAGATACGCAGTATTTT. Translating gives CASSQDRELVDTQYF.

In its sample, this clonotype was seen many times. This beta chain is an unintended read in a library built for alpha chains; its size means little. In nucleotides, the CDR3 is TGTGCCAGCAGCCTAGGGGAGGGGGGTAACACTGAAGCTTTCTTT. The encoded protein is CASSLGEGGNTEAFF. The chain recombines TRBV28 with TRBJ1-1; D may be TRBD1 (6 bases). V was clipped by 6 bases and J by 2 bases, with 16 bases between them. Per the germline V gene, CDR1 is MDHEN and CDR2 is SYDVKM. The CDR3 length is 15 residues.

This clonotype was picked up many times. As an off-target read in a library built for alpha chains, this beta chain has a frequency of little significance. The rearrangement joins TRBV5-1 to TRBJ2-2; D ambiguous. Germline-derived CDR1 and CDR2 are SGHRS and YFSETQ. The V and J ends lost 0 bases and 0 bases respectively, with 3 bases between them. This CDR3 has 14 residues. The CDR3 nucleotides are TGCGCCAGCAGCTTGGCCACGAACACCGGGGAGCTGTTTTTT. Translating gives CASSLATNTGELFF.

This clonotype was detected once. With the library built for alpha chains, this beta chain is off target and its frequency is not meaningful. V usage is TRBV27 and J usage is TRBJ2-7; 8 bases align to TRBD1. The CDR3 is 16 amino acids. The V gene's germline CDR1 is MNHEY and CDR2 SMNVEV (reference sequence). V lost 0 bases and J lost 5; bases outside the gene matches: 9. The CDR3 bases are TGTGCCAGCAGTTTATCCCAGGCAGGGGGCCCTCACGAGCAGTACTTC. Residues: CASSLSQAGGPHEQYF.

This clonotype was seen a few times. As an off-target read in a library built for alpha chains, this beta chain has a frequency of little significance. Here the CDR3 DNA reads TGTGCCATAAGCCGGGACAGGGGCGATGAAAAACTGTTTTTT. It codes for CAISRDRGDEKLFF. The chain carries TRBV10-3 and TRBJ1-4, with 10 bases aligning to TRBD1. The length of the CDR3 is 14 residues. Germline V gives CDR1 ENHRY, CDR2 SYGVKD. V lost 9 bases and J lost 6; bases outside the gene matches: 7.

This clonotype has a count of ten or more. Compared with germline, one end of the junction differs, possibly owing to a read error. As an off-target read in a library built for alpha chains, this beta chain has a frequency of little significance. V gene TRBV24-1 combines with J gene TRBJ1-2; 8 bases line up with TRBD1. The germline V gene encodes CDR1 KGHDR and CDR2 SFDVKD. This CDR3 has 14 amino acids. The CDR3 bases are TGCTCCCTAGCAGGGGGCGACGGACACTATGGCTACACCTTC. Translating gives CSLAGGDGHYGYTF.

By sample share, this clonotype is large. Because this beta chain is a stray read in a library intended to capture alpha chains, its abundance should not be given much weight. This sequence joins TRBV12-3 or TRBV12-4 and TRBJ2-1, with 8 bases aligning to TRBD2. The J segment lost 6 bases and the V segment lost 3 bases, leaving 7 bases of the junction unmatched. The CDR3 loop spans 15 amino acids. CDR3 DNA sequence: TGTGCCAGCAGTTTGACTAGCGCTTACTCCAATGAGCAGTTCTTC. It translates to CASSLTSAYSNEQFF.

In this sample, this clonotype turned up many times. This beta chain turned up in a library designed for alpha chains; as an off-target read, its abundance says little. The chain combines TRBV9 with TRBJ2-3; D is ambiguous. The CDR3 consists of 14 residues. V lost 2 bases and J 7 bases, leaving 14 bases between the germline ends. The V gene's germline CDR1 is SGDLS and CDR2 YYNGEE. CDR3 nucleotide sequence: TGTGCCAGCAGCGTTACTCCACAACCCCATACGCAGTATTTT. This codes for CASSVTPQPHTQYF. Full variable domain (outside the CDR3, taken from reference TRBV9 and TRBJ2-3): DSGVTQTPKHLITATGQRVTLRCSPRSGDLSVYWYQQSLDQGLQFLIQYYNGEERAKGNILERFSAQQFPDLHSELNLSSLELGDSALYFCASSVTPQPHTQYFGPGTRLTVL.

As to this clonotype: In a library made to pick up alpha chains, this beta chain is a stray read with a size that means little. CDR3 residues: CASSPTRAETQYF. The CDR3 DNA reads as TGTGCCAGCAGCCCGACTAGGGCGGAGACCCAGTACTTC. This chain uses TRBV7-8 with TRBJ2-5, with D possibly matching TRBD2 (6 bases). There are 13 residues in the CDR3. V was shortened by 5 bases and J by 5 bases, with 12 bases between the two germline ends. Germline values: CDR1 SGHVS, CDR2 FQNEAQ.

This clonotype was observed a few times. This beta chain is off target for a library built for alpha chains, so its abundance means little. The chain joins TRBV18 to TRBJ2-7, with 7 nucleotides matching TRBD1. Germline V gives CDR1 KGHSH, CDR2 LQKENI. V lost 8 bases and J lost 0; bases outside the gene matches: 7. The CDR3 loop spans 14 amino acids. CDR3 sequence reads: CASTRDRVSYEQYF. CDR3 DNA: TGTGCCAGCACCCGGGACAGAGTCTCCTACGAGCAGTACTTC. The whole variable domain, remainder taken from reference TRBV18 and TRBJ2-7, is NAGVMQNPRHLVRRRGQEARLRCSPMKGHSHVYWYRQLPEEGLKFMVYLQKENIIDESGMPKERFSAEFPKEGPSILRIQQVVRGDSAAYFCASTRDRVSYEQYFGPGTRLTVT.